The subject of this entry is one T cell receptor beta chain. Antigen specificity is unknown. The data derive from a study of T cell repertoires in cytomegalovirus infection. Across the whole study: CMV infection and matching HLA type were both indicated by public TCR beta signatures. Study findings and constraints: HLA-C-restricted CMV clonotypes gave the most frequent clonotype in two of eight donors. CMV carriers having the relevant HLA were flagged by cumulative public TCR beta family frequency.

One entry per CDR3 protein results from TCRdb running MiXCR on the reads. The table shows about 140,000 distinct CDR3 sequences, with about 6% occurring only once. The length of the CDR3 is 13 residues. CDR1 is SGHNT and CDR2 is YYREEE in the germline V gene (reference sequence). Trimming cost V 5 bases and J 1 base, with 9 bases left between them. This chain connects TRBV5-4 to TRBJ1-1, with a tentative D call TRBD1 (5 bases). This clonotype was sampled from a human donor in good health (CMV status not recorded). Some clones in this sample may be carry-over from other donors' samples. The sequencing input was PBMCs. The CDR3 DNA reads TGTGCCAGCAGACCACAGGAGAACACTGAAGCTTTCTTT. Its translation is CASRPQENTEAFF.